This T cell receptor beta chain was recovered during a study of Ad26.COV2.S vaccination and SARS-CoV-2 variants. As to this clone: Its cognate antigen is unknown.

Treatment meaning: around 19 received Ad26.COV2.S at low or high dose, single or two shots; several received placebo; per-sample allocation not given. On day 63 after the first injection, vaccine and placebo recipients gave samples. Wuhan-strain SARS-CoV-2 spike was expressed by the Ad26 vector that made up the vaccine. The study's findings and limits: Across vaccine and placebo recipients, the breadth of non-spike TCRs was similar.

Sequenced by immunoSEQ multiplex PCR; TCRdb stores in-frame clones only, minus some. The sample records more than 400,000 clones, around 93% being singletons. Trimming took 7 bases from V and 6 from J; bases not matched to a gene: 11. CDR1 LNHDA and CDR2 SQIVND come from the germline V gene (reference sequence). There are 14 residues in the CDR3. This rearrangement joins TRBV19 to TRBJ1-2; 7 bases are shared with TRBD1. The sequenced sample was peripheral blood, obtained in a trial of Ad26.COV2.S vaccine versus placebo. This clonotype was sampled from a person between 18 and 65 years old who received the Ad26.COV2.S COVID-19 vaccine or a placebo. CDR3 DNA: TGTGCCAGTAACAGGGGTGGGGACAGTCATGGCTACACCTTC. This codes for CASNRGGDSHGYTF.